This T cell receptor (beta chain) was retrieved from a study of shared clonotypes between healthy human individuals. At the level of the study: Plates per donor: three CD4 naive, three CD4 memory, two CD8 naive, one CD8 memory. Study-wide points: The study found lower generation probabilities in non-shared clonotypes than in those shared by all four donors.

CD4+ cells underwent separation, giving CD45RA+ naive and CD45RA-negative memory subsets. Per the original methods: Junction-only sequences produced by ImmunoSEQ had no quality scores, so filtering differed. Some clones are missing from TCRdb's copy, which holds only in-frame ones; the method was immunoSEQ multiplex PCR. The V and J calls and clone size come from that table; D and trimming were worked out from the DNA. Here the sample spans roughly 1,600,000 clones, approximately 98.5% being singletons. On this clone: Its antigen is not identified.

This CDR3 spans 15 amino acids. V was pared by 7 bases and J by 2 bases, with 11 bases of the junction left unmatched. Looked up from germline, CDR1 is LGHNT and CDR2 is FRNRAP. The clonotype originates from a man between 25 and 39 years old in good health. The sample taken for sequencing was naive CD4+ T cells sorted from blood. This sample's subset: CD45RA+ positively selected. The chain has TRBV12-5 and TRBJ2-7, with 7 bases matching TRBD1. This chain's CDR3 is CASAVTGNPPYEQYF. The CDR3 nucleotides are TGTGCTAGTGCTGTGACAGGGAATCCCCCCTACGAGCAGTACTTC.